A single sample gave rise to the 24 T cell receptor beta chains below, sequenced in a study of cytomegalovirus exposure and HLA in healthy donors. PCR primers comprised 60 Vbeta and 13 Jbeta primers. Libraries were prepared by immunoSEQ multiplex PCR; TCRdb keeps only in-frame clonotypes and omits some of them. The sample lists 40,000 or so clones, over 70% occurring once. Sample: PBMCs. These receptors originate from a man in his thirties or forties in good health and CMV-seronegative.

This clone was detected only once. V gene TRBV2 combines with J gene TRBJ2-1; tentative D call: TRBD1 (6 bases). Trimming stripped 4 bases from V and 8 bases from J, with 15 bases between. CDR1 is SNHLY, CDR2 FYNNEI, per germline. The CDR3 loop spans 14 amino acids. The CDR3 is CASSVVRGSDEQFF. The CDR3 region has the DNA TGTGCCAGCAGTGTAGTCAGGGGTAGTGATGAGCAGTTCTTC.

The chain recombines TRBV9 with TRBJ2-7; 9 bases match TRBD2. This CDR3 region has 14 residues. The trim removed 4 bases at V and 4 bases at J, leaving 6 bases unmatched. The germline CDR1 and CDR2 sequences are SGDLS and YYNGEE. The CDR3 DNA reads TGTGCCAGCAGCCCGAGGACTAGCGAGTACGAGCAGTACTTC. Translating it yields CASSPRTSEYEQYF. Full variable domain (outside the CDR3, taken from reference TRBV9 and TRBJ2-7): DSGVTQTPKHLITATGQRVTLRCSPRSGDLSVYWYQQSLDQGLQFLIQYYNGEERAKGNILERFSAQQFPDLHSELNLSSLELGDSALYFCASSPRTSEYEQYFGPGTRLTVT.

V usage is TRBV7-9 and J usage is TRBJ1-2; D unresolved. V dropped 1 base and J dropped 8 bases, with 11 bases sitting between them. The CDR3 extends over 13 amino acids. Germline CDR1 SEHNR, CDR2 FQNEAQ (reference sequence). Here the CDR3 reads CASSLGPSIGYTF. CDR3 DNA sequence: TGTGCCAGCAGCTTAGGCCCGTCTATAGGCTACACCTTC. Drawing the rest from reference TRBV7-9 and TRBJ1-2, the complete variable domain is DTGVSQNPRHKITKRGQNVTFRCDPISEHNRLYWYRQTLGQGPEFLTYFQNEAQLEKSRLLSDRFSAERPKGSFSTLEIQRTEQGDSAMYLCASSLGPSIGYTFGSGTRLTVV.

V gene TRBV15 combines with J gene TRBJ1-5, with TRBD1 matching 7 bases. Germline V gene lookup returns CDR1 LNHNV and CDR2 YYDKDF (reference sequence). The CDR3 extends over 18 amino acids. The ends lost 0 bases at V and 6 bases at J; junction bases unmatched: 14. CDR3 coding DNA: TGTGCCACCAGCAGAGAAGGGAATGTTGGGACAGCAGGTCAGCCCCAGCATTTT. As protein: CATSREGNVGTAGQPQHF. Filled out from reference TRBV15 and TRBJ1-5, the complete variable domain reads DAMVIQNPRYQVTQFGKPVTLSCSQTLNHNVMYWYQQKSSQAPKLLFHYYDKDFNNEADTPDNFQSRRPNTSFCFLDIRSPGLGDTAMYLCATSREGNVGTAGQPQHFGDGTRLSIL.

The chain links TRBV27 to TRBJ2-5; 12 positions match TRBD2. Germline-derived CDR1 and CDR2 are MNHEY and SMNVEV (reference sequence). V dropped 4 bases and J dropped 3; count of bases not matched to a gene: 3. This CDR3 region has 15 residues. The CDR3 loop reads CASSSLAGGKETQYF. The CDR3 nucleotides are TGTGCCAGCAGTTCCCTAGCGGGAGGGAAAGAGACCCAGTACTTC.

The chain recombines TRBV11-3 with TRBJ1-4, with 7 nucleotides matching TRBD1. This CDR3 contains 12 residues. Germline-derived CDR1 and CDR2 are SGHNT and YENEEA. V lost 8 bases and J lost 3; bases outside the gene matches: 0. The CDR3 reads CASGTANEKLFF. The CDR3 DNA reads as TGTGCCAGCGGGACAGCTAATGAAAAACTGTTTTTT.

The chain carries TRBV5-1 and TRBJ1-2; TRBD1 agrees at 9 bases. The germline CDR1 and CDR2 sequences are SGHRS and YFSETQ. The J segment lost 5 bases and the V segment lost 5 bases, leaving 7 bases of the junction unmatched. This CDR3 has 14 residues. The CDR3 DNA reads TGCGCCAGCAGACAAACCGGGACAGGGTATGGCTACACCTTC. Protein sequence: CASRQTGTGYGYTF.

The V and J genes are TRBV29-1 and TRBJ2-7, with D unclear. Germline CDR1 and CDR2: SQVTM and ANQGSEA. The CDR3 has 15 residues. V lost 2 bases and J 0 bases, leaving 14 bases between the germline ends. The CDR3 DNA follows: TGCAGCGTTGAAATGTATGGTCTCAGCTCCTACGAGCAGTACTTC. Translating it yields CSVEMYGLSSYEQYF.

The rearrangement links TRBV2 to TRBJ1-1, with a tentative D call TRBD1 (6 bases). The V gene's germline CDR1 is SNHLY and CDR2 FYNNEI. Trimming left V 5 bases short and J 5 bases short, with 12 bases between. This CDR3 region has 13 residues. CDR3 region: CASSTEQGTEAFF. The CDR3 nucleotides read TGTGCCAGCAGTACGGAACAGGGAACTGAAGCTTTCTTT.

The chain links TRBV19 to TRBJ1-1; 7 bases match TRBD1. This CDR3 is 15 amino acids long. Germline assignment: CDR1 LNHDA and CDR2 SQIVND (reference sequence). V trimming: 5 bases; J trimming: 5 bases; junction bases outside the gene matches: 11. The CDR3 DNA follows: TGTGCCAGTAGTTTCGCGACAGGGTTGGGAACTGAAGCTTTCTTT. Its protein is CASSFATGLGTEAFF.

V gene TRBV30 combines with J gene TRBJ2-5; no firm D call. With 0 bases removed from V and 5 bases from J, the gap between germline ends came to 7 bases. Germline V gives CDR1 GTSNPN, CDR2 SVGIG (reference sequence). This CDR3 contains 12 residues. In DNA form, the CDR3 reads TGTGCCTGGAGTGTAACCCGGGAGACCCAGTACTTC. It yields the protein CAWSVTRETQYF. Supplemented by reference TRBV30 and TRBJ2-5, the full variable domain reads SQTIHQWPATLVQPVGSPLSLECTVEGTSNPNLYWYRQAAGRGLQLLFYSVGIGQISSEVPQNLSASRPQDRQFILSSKKLLLSDSGFYLCAWSVTRETQYFGPGTRLLVL.

The genes are TRBV19 and TRBJ1-1, with 7 bases lining up with TRBD1. With 10 bases clipped from V and 4 bases from J, the junction kept 6 bases outside the gene matches. The CDR3 has 12 amino acids. The germline V gene encodes CDR1 LNHDA and CDR2 SQIVND (reference sequence). The CDR3 is CATKTGSTEAFF. DNA of the CDR3: TGTGCCACCAAGACAGGGAGCACTGAAGCTTTCTTT.

The V call is TRBV9, the J call TRBJ2-1, with D possibly TRBD2 on 6 matching bases. The CDR3 contains 15 residues. CDR1 and CDR2 (germline): SGDLS, YYNGEE. The germline V and J ends were trimmed by 0 bases and 9 bases, with 16 bases remaining between them. DNA for the CDR3: TGTGCCAGCAGCGTAGCGGGGGACGGAGTCACTGAGCAGTTCTTC. Translation gives CASSVAGDGVTEQFF.

This sequence joins TRBV19 and TRBJ2-7; D perhaps matches TRBD1 (6 bases). V was shortened by 5 bases and J by 0 bases, with 14 bases between the two germline ends. The CDR3 is made up of 15 amino acids. The V gene's germline CDR1 is LNHDA and CDR2 SQIVND (reference sequence). CDR3 sequence reads: CASSPRRTASYEQYF. In DNA form, the CDR3 reads TGTGCCAGTAGTCCCCGACGGACAGCCTCCTACGAGCAGTACTTC. The variable domain in full, with the rest retrieved from reference TRBV19 and TRBJ2-7, is DGGITQSPKYLFRKEGQNVTLSCEQNLNHDAMYWYRQDPGQGLRLIYYSQIVNDFQKGDIAEGYSVSREKKESFPLTVTSAQKNPTAFYLCASSPRRTASYEQYFGPGTRLTVT.

The chain has TRBV15 and TRBJ1-2, with 9 bases fitting TRBD1. V gave up 1 base and J gave up 4 bases; unmatched junction bases: 7. CDR1 and CDR2 (germline): LNHNV, YYDKDF (reference sequence). The CDR3 is made up of 16 amino acids. CDR3 sequence: CATSRGRGTGPYGYTF. The CDR3 DNA is TGTGCCACCAGCAGAGGACGTGGGACAGGGCCCTATGGCTACACCTTC.

V usage is TRBV29-1 and J usage is TRBJ2-1; TRBD2 agrees at 7 bases. The CDR3 contains 14 residues. The J segment lost 3 bases and the V segment lost 6 bases, leaving 8 bases of the junction unmatched. Germline CDR1 is SQVTM and CDR2 is ANQGSEA. The CDR3 is CSVRGGEGYNEQFF. In DNA, the CDR3 is TGCAGCGTCCGGGGAGGGGAGGGCTACAATGAGCAGTTCTTC.

As DNA, the CDR3 is TGCGCCAGCAGCCAAAGACAGGGACCGAACACCGGGGAGCTGTTTTTT. The encoded protein is CASSQRQGPNTGELFF. The rearrangement joins TRBV4-1 to TRBJ2-2; TRBD1 aligns across 7 bases. Germline CDR1 reads MGHRA; CDR2 reads YSYEKL. This CDR3 has 16 amino acids. The V and J ends lost 2 bases and 0 bases, in that order; junction bases with no gene match: 3.

In regard to this clone: A read error may produce the germline difference seen at one junction end. The chain carries TRBV6-1 and TRBJ1-2; D gene unclear. The CDR3 loop spans 11 amino acids. CDR1 MNHNS and CDR2 SASEGT come from the germline V gene. DNA of the CDR3: TGTGCCAACAGACAAAACTATGGCTACCCCTTC. Translating it yields CANRQNYGYPF.

This chain links TRBV5-6 with TRBJ1-6, with D possibly matching TRBD1 (6 bases). This CDR3 has 15 residues. V gave up 3 bases and J gave up 9 bases, with 16 bases separating them. Germline values: CDR1 SGHDT, CDR2 YYEEEE. CDR3: CASSSSVGGASPLHF. In DNA form, the CDR3 reads TGTGCCAGCAGCTCCTCAGTAGGGGGAGCTTCACCCCTCCACTTT.

The chain joins TRBV28 to TRBJ2-3, with TRBD2 matching over 7 bases. Germline lookup yields CDR1 MDHEN and CDR2 SYDVKM. This CDR3 comprises 12 residues. The V segment lost 5 bases and the J segment 8 bases; nucleotides outside the gene matches: 4. The CDR3: CASSRAGVTQYF. CDR3 coding DNA: TGTGCCAGCAGTCGGGCGGGAGTTACGCAGTATTTT.

The chain uses TRBV2 and TRBJ2-7, with 8 bases identical to TRBD1. V was pared by 0 bases and J by 6 bases, with 4 bases of the junction left unmatched. Germline lookup yields CDR1 SNHLY and CDR2 FYNNEI. CDR3 size: 14 residues. The CDR3 nucleotides read TGTGCCAGCAGTGAAGCGCTCACAGGGGGCGAGCAGTACTTC. As protein: CASSEALTGGEQYF.

The chain is built from TRBV7-8 and TRBJ2-7; 8 bases match TRBD1. The junction had 4 bases not matched to a gene; V was cut back by 0 bases and J by 3 bases. Germline values: CDR1 SGHVS, CDR2 FQNEAQ. The CDR3 length is 15 residues. Here the CDR3 reads CASSLAKQGDYEQYF. The CDR3 nucleotides read TGTGCCAGCAGCTTAGCAAAACAGGGGGACTACGAGCAGTACTTC.

The chain uses TRBV6-6 and TRBJ2-2, with a weak D call TRBD2 (6 bases). This CDR3 is 15 amino acids long. In germline, CDR1 is MNHNY, CDR2 SVGAGI (reference sequence). Between the trimmed V and J ends, which lost 2 bases and 3 bases, there was a span of 10 bases. The CDR3: CASSYQTSDTGELFF. The CDR3 bases are TGTGCCAGCAGTTACCAGACTAGTGACACCGGGGAGCTGTTTTTT.

The rearrangement uses TRBV11-2 and TRBJ2-5; 12 bases are a match to TRBD2. CDR3 size: 14 residues. With 6 bases clipped from V and 7 bases from J, the junction kept 6 bases outside the gene matches. The germline V gene encodes CDR1 SGHAT and CDR2 FQNNGV. The CDR3 loop is CASRPTSGSATQYF. DNA of the CDR3: TGTGCCAGCAGGCCGACTAGCGGGAGTGCGACCCAGTACTTC.